The 15 T cell receptor beta chains in this list originate from one sample, sequenced in a study of OX40 agonist ivuxolimab in advanced cancers. Data came from immunoSEQ multiplex PCR; TCRdb stores just in-frame clones and leaves some out. The table includes about 75,000 clones, 70% to 90% detected once. The specimen was CD4+ or CD8+ T cells sorted from blood, collected in a trial of the OX40 agonist ivuxolimab. All receptors come from an adult with an advanced solid tumor such as melanoma, head and neck, liver or kidney cancer.

The chain carries TRBV7-3 and TRBJ2-2, with 7 bases fitting TRBD1. CDR3 length equals 15 residues. Germline V gives CDR1 SGHTA, CDR2 FQGTGA. J gave up 1 base and V 5 bases, and 4 bases lay outside the gene matches. The CDR3 reads CASSGRQGNTGELFF. CDR3 bases: TGTGCCAGCAGCGGCCGACAGGGGAACACCGGGGAGCTGTTTTTT.

J is TRBJ1-3 and V is TRBV11-2, with D possibly matching TRBD1 (5 bases). Trimming left V 1 base short and J 0 bases short, with 13 bases between. The CDR3 has 17 amino acids. The germline CDR1 and CDR2 sequences are SGHAT and FQNNGV. The chain's CDR3 is CASSLGSGPFSGNTIYF. The CDR3, as DNA: TGTGCCAGCAGCTTAGGATCGGGGCCTTTCTCTGGAAACACCATATATTTT.

J is TRBJ1-5 and V is TRBV19; no clear D. Trimming stripped 1 base from V and 1 base from J, with 17 bases between. The CDR3 is made up of 18 amino acids. Looked up from germline, CDR1 is LNHDA and CDR2 is SQIVND (reference sequence). The DNA of the CDR3 is TGTGCCAGTAGTATAGTAGTGGGGAGTCGTCCAAGCAATCAGCCCCAGCATTTT. It translates to CASSIVVGSRPSNQPQHF.

The chain uses TRBV11-3 and TRBJ2-1; 7 bases match TRBD1. CDR1 and CDR2 from the germline V gene are SGHNT and YENEEA. The CDR3 is 14 residues long. The J segment lost 8 bases and the V segment lost 5 bases, leaving 9 bases of the junction unmatched. CDR3 DNA sequence: TGTGCCAGCAGCAGGACGACAGGGATCGATGAGCAGTTCTTC. It codes for CASSRTTGIDEQFF.

This chain links TRBV10-3 with TRBJ2-3; D remains ambiguous. The V end was cut by 6 bases, the J end by 8 bases, with 9 bases between. The CDR3 sequence is 11 residues long. Germline CDR1 is ENHRY and CDR2 is SYGVKD. The CDR3 region is CAIRTPGTQYF. DNA for the CDR3: TGTGCCATCAGGACTCCCGGTACGCAGTATTTT.

The chain is built from TRBV19 and TRBJ2-1, with TRBD2 matching over 8 bases. This CDR3 contains 15 residues. Germline-derived CDR1 and CDR2 are LNHDA and SQIVND (reference sequence). Trimming removed 8 bases from V and 11 bases from J; junction bases left unmatched: 17. The CDR3 DNA is TGTGCCAGTCAGCCCGAGCGGGAGTTAGGCAAGAAGCAGTTCTTC. Translated: CASQPERELGKKQFF. The full variable domain, in which reference TRBV19 and TRBJ2-1 provide the parts outside the CDR3, is DGGITQSPKYLFRKEGQNVTLSCEQNLNHDAMYWYRQDPGQGLRLIYYSQIVNDFQKGDIAEGYSVSREKKESFPLTVTSAQKNPTAFYLCASQPERELGKKQFFGPGTRLTVL.

DNA of the CDR3: TGTGCCATCAGTGAGGGGACACCCTTCTCCTACGAGCAGTACTTC. This encodes CAISEGTPFSYEQYF. This sequence joins TRBV10-3 and TRBJ2-7; TRBD1 might be the D (6 bases). The germline V and J ends were trimmed by 2 bases and 0 bases, with 11 bases remaining between them. The CDR3 runs 15 residues. Germline V gene lookup returns CDR1 ENHRY and CDR2 SYGVKD.

This rearrangement joins TRBV7-3 to TRBJ1-2; D remains ambiguous. Trimming cost V 0 bases and J 8 bases, with 10 bases left between them. The CDR3 covers 13 residues. CDR1 SGHTA and CDR2 FQGTGA come from the germline V gene. In DNA form, the CDR3 reads TGTGCCAGCAGCTTAACGGGAGGGCCCGGCTACACCTTC. Translating gives CASSLTGGPGYTF.

The J gene is TRBJ2-1, the V gene TRBV6-1; 8 nucleotides match TRBD2. The germline V gene has CDR1 MNHNS and CDR2 SASEGT. Trimming removed 4 bases from V and 0 bases from J; junction bases left unmatched: 17. CDR3 length: 20 residues. The chain's CDR3 is CASSAPGTSSFPPSYNEQFF. The CDR3 region has the DNA TGTGCCAGCAGTGCCCCCGGGACTAGTTCTTTTCCGCCCTCCTACAATGAGCAGTTCTTC.

The chain has TRBV28 and TRBJ1-4; D might be TRBD1 (6 bases). CDR3 length equals 12 residues. Germline V gives CDR1 MDHEN, CDR2 SYDVKM. The V gene lost 5 bases and the J gene lost 8 bases, with 9 bases spanning the gap. The chain's CDR3 is CASSQGREKLFF. The CDR3 DNA reads TGTGCCAGCAGTCAGGGGAGGGAAAAACTGTTTTTT.

CDR3 residues: CASSFQSPMNTEAFF. The CDR3 DNA reads TGCGCCAGCAGCTTTCAATCCCCAATGAACACTGAAGCTTTCTTT. The genes are TRBV5-1 and TRBJ1-1; D unresolved. The CDR3 spans 15 residues. V lost 2 bases to trimming and J lost 0 bases, with 11 bases between them. Germline CDR1 SGHRS, CDR2 YFSETQ.

The chain joins TRBV5-4 to TRBJ2-7; D is uncertain. V was clipped by 3 bases and J by 0 bases, with 1 base between them. Germline V CDR1 and CDR2: SGHNT, YYREEE (reference sequence). The CDR3 totals 11 residues. In nucleotides, the CDR3 is TGTGCCAGCAGCTACTCCTACGAGCAGTACTTC. Amino acids: CASSYSYEQYF.

The chain joins TRBV11-2 to TRBJ2-7; D call uncertain. V lost 2 bases and J lost 6, with 14 bases in between. Germline CDR1 and CDR2: SGHAT and FQNNGV. There are 14 residues in the CDR3. The CDR3 here is CASSLSYGGGEQYF. CDR3 nucleotide sequence: TGTGCCAGCAGCTTATCCTACGGTGGCGGCGAGCAGTACTTC.

J is TRBJ2-7 and V is TRBV30; possible D gene TRBD2, 6 bases. CDR3 length: 15 residues. Trimming cost V 0 bases and J 0 bases, with 12 bases left between them. The V gene's germline CDR1 is GTSNPN and CDR2 SVGIG (reference sequence). This CDR3 is CAWSVQKGLSYEQYF. The CDR3 DNA reads TGTGCCTGGAGTGTTCAAAAGGGACTCTCCTACGAGCAGTACTTC.

V usage is TRBV19 and J usage is TRBJ2-7, with D possibly matching TRBD2 (5 bases). CDR1 and CDR2 from the germline V gene are LNHDA and SQIVND (reference sequence). The V and J ends lost 5 bases and 3 bases respectively, with 11 bases between them. CDR3 length: 13 residues. The CDR3 loop is CASSRGLYYEQYF. CDR3 in DNA: TGTGCCAGTAGTCGGGGATTGTACTACGAGCAGTACTTC.